This record concerns one T cell receptor (beta chain) sequence. This entry is derived from a study of blood T cell repertoires in COVID-19. Libraries were prepared by immunoSEQ multiplex PCR; TCRdb keeps only in-frame clonotypes and omits some of them. The table includes about 140,000 clones, approximately 90% detected once. The sequence was obtained from a woman aged 50 to 60 with active or convalescent COVID-19. The source material was peripheral blood.

The CDR3 protein is CASSTMIAGVNNEQFF. CDR3 coding DNA: TGTGCCAGCAGCACGATGATAGCGGGGGTCAACAATGAGCAGTTCTTC. This chain joins TRBV5-5 and TRBJ2-1; 9 bases fit TRBD2. In germline, CDR1 is SGHKS, CDR2 YYEKEE (reference sequence). The CDR3 consists of 16 residues. V shed 4 bases and J 5 bases; nucleotides not matched to a gene: 10.